These T cell receptor beta chains were read from a single sample in a study of OX40 agonist ivuxolimab in advanced cancers. The data were produced by immunoSEQ multiplex PCR, yet TCRdb's version contains in-frame clones alone and is incomplete. This sample has around 50,000 clones, with around 85% found just once. The sequences come from CD4+ or CD8+ T cells sorted from blood, collected in a trial of the OX40 agonist ivuxolimab. All receptors derive from an adult with an advanced solid tumor such as melanoma, head and neck, liver or kidney cancer. Each CDR3 is given with its conserved first and last residue. The order of the fields is J gene, V gene, D gene, clone size, CDR3 length, CDR3 protein, CDR3 DNA. A D gene is named only where the DNA matches it firmly. Expanded clones are given a class, and other clones once, few, many or no size at all.

TRBJ2-5 TRBV28 NA NA 17 CASSPSQGRLEQETQYF TGTGCCAGCAGCCCTTCACAGGGGAGGTTAGAGCAAGAGACCCAGTACTTC
TRBJ2-3 TRBV7-2 TRBD1 NA 19 CASSLKDRGLVGGTDTQYF TGTGCCAGCAGCTTAAAGGACAGGGGGCTGGTAGGAGGCACAGATACGCAGTATTTT
TRBJ1-1 TRBV5-6 NA NA 13 CASSLVRVGEAFF TGTGCCAGCAGCTTGGTCAGGGTAGGTGAAGCTTTCTTT
TRBJ2-7 TRBV4-3 TRBD1 NA 15 CASSLTLGTDYEQYF TGCGCCAGCAGCCTCACCCTAGGGACAGATTACGAGCAGTACTTC
TRBJ2-7 TRBV27 TRBD1 NA 12 CASSMTGREQYF TGTGCCAGCAGTATGACAGGGCGAGAGCAGTACTTC
TRBJ2-3 TRBV9 TRBD2 NA 16 CASSGVAGATTDTQYF TGTGCCAGCAGCGGTGTAGCGGGGGCGACCACAGATACGCAGTATTTT
TRBJ2-7 TRBV4-3 NA NA 16 CASSQGRGRGSYEQYF TGCGCCAGCAGCCAAGGGCGCGGCAGGGGCTCCTACGAGCAGTACTTC
TRBJ1-2 TRBV9 TRBD1 few 14 CASSPDRVANGYTF TGTGCCAGCAGCCCAGACAGGGTGGCTAATGGCTACACCTTC
TRBJ2-1 TRBV6-4 TRBD2 NA 16 CASSGVAGGLYNEQFF TGTGCCAGCAGCGGCGTAGCGGGGGGGCTCTACAATGAGCAGTTCTTC
TRBJ2-1 TRBV27 TRBD2 medium-sized 16 CASSSLLAGDIHEQFF TGTGCCAGCAGTTCCCTACTAGCGGGGGATATTCATGAGCAGTTCTTC
TRBJ2-7 TRBV5-1 TRBD1 NA 14 CASSSGTGAYEQYF TGCGCCAGCAGCTCCGGGACAGGAGCCTACGAGCAGTACTTC
TRBJ2-3 TRBV6-5 TRBD2 NA 14 CASRLAGGSDTQYF TGTGCCAGCAGGCTGGCGGGGGGGTCAGATACGCAGTATTTT
TRBJ1-5 TRBV7-9 NA NA 13 CASSQESDQPQHF TGCGCCAGCAGCCAAGAAAGCGATCAGCCCCAGCATTTT
TRBJ1-1 TRBV6-5 NA few 13 CASSYTRVHEAFF TGTGCCAGCAGTTACACCCGGGTCCATGAAGCTTTCTTT
TRBJ1-2 TRBV19 NA NA 12 CATRGGTDGYTF TGTGCCACACGGGGGGGGACGGATGGCTACACCTTC
TRBJ2-1 TRBV28 TRBD1 NA 14 CASSRDRGINEQFF TGTGCCAGCAGTCGGGACAGGGGGATCAATGAGCAGTTCTTC
TRBJ1-1 TRBV7-7 TRBD1 once 14 CASSPYRGSTEAFF TGTGCCAGCAGCCCCTACAGGGGAAGCACTGAAGCTTTCTTT
TRBJ1-1 TRBV5-6 TRBD1 NA 18 CASSRSGLGQGARTEAFF TGTGCCAGCAGCCGAAGTGGCCTGGGACAGGGGGCGAGGACTGAAGCTTTCTTT
TRBJ2-3 TRBV7-6 TRBD2 NA 15 CASSWTSGYTDTQYF TGTGCCAGCAGCTGGACTAGCGGATACACAGATACGCAGTATTTT
TRBJ1-5 TRBV5-6 NA NA 14 CASSFKGGGQPQHF TGTGCCAGCAGCTTTAAAGGGGGGGGCCAGCCCCAGCATTTT
TRBJ1-1 TRBV5-6 NA NA 13 CASSPGRVTEAFF TGTGCCAGCAGCCCGGGGAGGGTCACTGAAGCTTTCTTT
TRBJ2-7 TRBV12-5 NA NA 13 CASGSDKPYEQYF TGTGCTAGTGGTTCGGACAAACCCTACGAGCAGTACTTC
TRBJ2-3 TRBV4-1 TRBD2 NA 12 CASSGRGGAQYF TGCGCCAGCAGCGGCCGGGGGGGCGCGCAGTATTTT
TRBJ1-3 TRBV10-3 NA NA 14 CAISEVSSGNTIYF TGTGCCATCAGTGAGGTTTCCTCTGGAAACACCATATATTTT
TRBJ2-3 TRBV5-4 NA NA 16 CASSERVNLGTDTQYF TGTGCCAGCAGTGAACGGGTTAACCTAGGCACAGATACGCAGTATTTT